These 30 T cell receptor beta chains originate from one sample sequenced in a study of T cells in Graves' hyperthyroidism and ophthalmopathy. Authors of the study amplified TCR beta CDR3 regions from RNA transcripts. The HTBI primer set drove a first-round RT-PCR of the TCR CDR3. MiXCR, run by TCRdb on the multiplex PCR reads, gives a single entry per CDR3 protein. Among 95,000 to 110,000 distinct CDR3 sequences listed, 47% were seen once. Specimen: blood. These receptors were taken from a man aged 35 to 55 with Graves' hyperthyroidism.

This clonotype was seen many times. The chain carries TRBV11-2 and TRBJ1-1; 8 positions agree with TRBD1. This CDR3 is 14 amino acids long. With 7 bases clipped from V and 1 base from J, the junction kept 5 bases outside the gene matches. Per germline, CDR1 SGHAT and CDR2 FQNNGV. CDR3 in amino acids: CASILGTGNTEAFF. The CDR3 coding sequence is TGTGCCAGCATCCTAGGGACAGGGAACACTGAAGCTTTCTTT. The whole variable domain, remainder taken from reference TRBV11-2 and TRBJ1-1, is EAGVAQSPRYKIIEKRQSVAFWCNPISGHATLYWYQQILGQGPKLLIQFQNNGVVDDSQLPKDRFSAERLKGVDSTLKIQPAKLEDSAVYLCASILGTGNTEAFFGQGTRLTVV.

For this clonotype: A much larger clone differs by one base, so this may be a read error. The chain combines TRBV6-4 with TRBJ2-2, with 9 bases matching TRBD1. J gave up 4 bases and V 7 bases, and 7 bases lay outside the gene matches. Looked up from germline, CDR1 is MRHNA and CDR2 is SNTAGT. This CDR3 has 15 amino acids. The CDR3 sequence is CASTRTGESTGELFF. The CDR3 region has the DNA TGTGCCAGCACCCGGACAGGGGAGAGCACCGGGGAGCTGTTTTTT.

The V and J genes are TRBV2 and TRBJ1-5; D perhaps matches TRBD1 (5 bases). This CDR3 is 15 amino acids long. Germline CDR1 reads SNHLY; CDR2 reads FYNNEI. V was trimmed by 4 bases and J by 4 bases, leaving 14 bases between them. In DNA form, the CDR3 reads TGTGCCAGCAGTGCTATGGTGGGGGATAATCAGCCCCAGCATTTT. Translation: CASSAMVGDNQPQHF.

On this clonotype: A much more abundant neighbour one base away suggests this may be a read error. V usage is TRBV10-1 and J usage is TRBJ2-4; no definite D call. V lost 11 bases, J lost 0 bases, and 17 bases lay in between. Germline values: CDR1 WNHNN, CDR2 SYGVQD (reference sequence). There are 15 residues in the CDR3. Here the CDR3 reads CAAATLVIAKNIQYF. Written as DNA, the CDR3 is TGCGCCGCGGCGACCTTAGTAATAGCCAAAAACATTCAGTACTTC.

Concerning this clonotype: One end of the junction fails to match germline, which may point to a read error. J is TRBJ2-7 and V is TRBV20-1; D ambiguous. Germline CDR1 DFQATT, CDR2 SNEGSKA (reference sequence). This CDR3 is 14 amino acids long. CDR3 coding DNA: TGCAGTGCTAGCTACCAGTGGGCAACCTATGAGCAGTACTTC. Amino acids: CSASYQWATYEQYF.

This clonotype was detected many times. The CDR3 sequence is CSARSDLGQGYEQYF. CDR3 nucleotide sequence: TGCAGTGCTAGGAGCGACCTGGGGCAGGGCTACGAGCAGTACTTC. The V call is TRBV20-1, the J call TRBJ2-7, with a weak D call TRBD1 (5 bases). In germline, CDR1 is DFQATT, CDR2 SNEGSKA (reference sequence). With 3 bases removed from V and 3 bases from J, the gap between germline ends came to 18 bases. This CDR3 contains 15 residues.

This clonotype was counted ten times or more. This chain joins TRBV7-9 and TRBJ1-4; TRBD1 matches at 7 bases. The germline V gene encodes CDR1 SEHNR and CDR2 FQNEAQ (reference sequence). V shed 1 base, J shed 7 bases, and the junction held 3 bases outside the gene matches. This CDR3 spans 14 amino acids. The CDR3 sequence is CASSLDRGLEKLFF. The CDR3 bases are TGTGCCAGCAGCTTAGATAGGGGGCTTGAAAAACTGTTTTTT.

This clonotype was observed once. The gene calls are TRBV6-2 or TRBV6-3 and TRBJ1-4, with D possibly matching TRBD1 (5 bases). CDR3 length equals 17 residues. V lost 2 bases to trimming and J lost 0 bases, with 13 bases between them. Germline loops: CDR1 MNHEY, CDR2 SVGEGT. CDR3 residues: CASSYLAGSATNEKLFF. The CDR3 DNA reads as TGTGCCAGCAGTTACCTCGCAGGGAGTGCAACTAATGAAAAACTGTTTTTT.

This clonotype occurred a few times. The junction departs from the called germline gene at one end, perhaps through a read error. V usage is TRBV24-1 and J usage is TRBJ2-3; TRBD1 matches at 9 bases. Germline V gives CDR1 KGHDR, CDR2 SFDVKD. The CDR3 length is 15 residues. The CDR3 DNA sequence: TGTGCCAGCAGTCCTTGGGACAGGGTGACAGATACGCAGTATTTT. Translating gives CASSPWDRVTDTQYF.

Ten or more counts support this clonotype. CDR3: CASSLEGTRGNEQFF. The CDR3 DNA reads as TGTGCCAGCAGCTTAGAAGGGACTAGGGGTAATGAGCAGTTCTTC. The chain uses TRBV7-8 and TRBJ2-1, with TRBD2 matching 8 bases. This CDR3 comprises 15 residues. Trimming removed 1 base from V and 7 bases from J; junction bases left unmatched: 6. The germline CDR1 and CDR2 sequences are SGHVS and FQNEAQ.

This clonotype was detected once. A much larger clone sits a single nucleotide away, making a read error possible. The chain uses TRBV3-1 and TRBJ1-6, with 7 bases matching TRBD1. Germline V CDR1 and CDR2: LGHDT, YNNKEL (reference sequence). The V segment lost 8 bases and the J segment 2 bases; nucleotides outside the gene matches: 6. The CDR3 has 15 amino acids. The CDR3 reads CASGSGTAYNSPLHF. In nucleotides, the CDR3 is TGTGCCAGCGGCTCCGGGACAGCCTATAATTCACCCCTCCACTTT. The full variable domain, completed using reference TRBV3-1 and TRBJ1-6, is DTAVSQTPKYLVTQMGNDKSIKCEQNLGHDTMYWYKQDSKKFLKIMFSYNNKELIINETVPNRFSPKSPDKAHLNLHINSLELGDSAVYFCASGSGTAYNSPLHFGNGTRLTVT.

This clonotype was detected ten times or more. CDR3 sequence: CASSSWTGGYNEQFF. CDR3 nucleotides: TGTGCCAGCAGTTCCTGGACAGGGGGATACAATGAGCAGTTCTTC. The rearrangement joins TRBV6-5 to TRBJ2-1, with 10 bases fitting TRBD1. V trimming: 4 bases; J trimming: 4 bases; junction bases outside the gene matches: 4. The CDR3 contains 15 residues. Germline values: CDR1 MNHEY, CDR2 SVGAGI.

This clonotype was found many times. The chain recombines TRBV3-1 with TRBJ2-5; D call uncertain. V lost 0 bases and J 7 bases, leaving 0 bases between the germline ends. The CDR3 is 10 residues long. Germline V gene lookup returns CDR1 LGHDT and CDR2 YNNKEL (reference sequence). CDR3 sequence: CASSQETQYF. CDR3 bases: TGTGCCAGCAGCCAAGAGACCCAGTACTTC.

This clonotype came up many times. The V and J genes are TRBV19 and TRBJ2-7; 11 positions match TRBD2. CDR1 LNHDA and CDR2 SQIVND come from the germline V gene (reference sequence). V lost 3 bases and J lost 2; bases outside the gene matches: 12. The CDR3 loop spans 18 amino acids. The CDR3 region has the DNA TGTGCCAGTAGTATCAGCCTTCCTAGCGGGAGGTGGACCTACGAGCAGTACTTC. Amino acid sequence: CASSISLPSGRWTYEQYF.

This clonotype was observed a few times. V is TRBV3-1 and J is TRBJ1-4; 7 nucleotides match TRBD1. The CDR3 extends over 14 amino acids. From germline, CDR1 is LGHDT and CDR2 YNNKEL (reference sequence). Trimming cost V 4 bases and J 8 bases; bases outside gene matches: 7. DNA for the CDR3: TGTGCCAGCAGCCGCGACAGGGTGGAGGAAAAACTGTTTTTT. It translates to CASSRDRVEEKLFF. The full variable domain, its missing parts supplied by reference TRBV3-1 and TRBJ1-4, is DTAVSQTPKYLVTQMGNDKSIKCEQNLGHDTMYWYKQDSKKFLKIMFSYNNKELIINETVPNRFSPKSPDKAHLNLHINSLELGDSAVYFCASSRDRVEEKLFFGSGTQLSVL.

Ten or more counts support this clonotype. This chain connects TRBV6-1 to TRBJ1-4; 9 bases align to TRBD1. With V trimmed by 2 bases and J by 8 bases, 6 bases remained unmatched. This CDR3 has 15 amino acids. The germline CDR1 and CDR2 sequences are MNHNS and SASEGT. CDR3 sequence: CASSEWTGADEKLFF. Written as DNA, the CDR3 is TGTGCCAGCAGTGAATGGACAGGGGCGGACGAAAAACTGTTTTTT.

For this clonotype: This may come from a read error, since a much larger clone is one base off. The chain couples TRBV7-3 to TRBJ2-5, with 9 bases lining up with TRBD2. Germline-derived CDR1 and CDR2 are SGHTA and FQGTGA. Trimming at V came to 5 bases and at J to 7 bases, leaving 11 bases not matched to a gene. The CDR3 has 15 residues. The CDR3 bases are TGTGCCAGCAGCCCACCCGCTAGCGGGACTAGGACCCAGTACTTC. It specifies CASSPPASGTRTQYF. The full variable domain, in which reference TRBV7-3 and TRBJ2-5 provide the parts outside the CDR3, is GAGVSQTPSNKVTEKGKYVELRCDPISGHTALYWYRQSLGQGPEFLIYFQGTGAADDSGLPNDRFFAVRPEGSVSTLKIQRTERGDSAVYLCASSPPASGTRTQYFGPGTRLLVL.

This clonotype was picked up many times. The chain links TRBV9 to TRBJ2-2, with 8 bases that match TRBD2. Germline CDR1 is SGDLS and CDR2 is YYNGEE. The CDR3 sequence is 15 residues long. The ends lost 3 bases at V and 6 bases at J; junction bases unmatched: 7. The CDR3 DNA reads as TGTGCCAGCAGCGCAGCGGGAGTTGGTTCCGGGGAGCTGTTTTTT. Translating gives CASSAAGVGSGELFF.

This clonotype was observed at least ten times. The chain couples TRBV5-1 to TRBJ1-1; the match to TRBD1 covers 7 bases. CDR1 is SGHRS, CDR2 YFSETQ, per germline. This CDR3 has 14 residues. Trimming cost V 4 bases and J 2 bases; bases outside gene matches: 5. The CDR3 here is CASSRGTANTEAFF. The CDR3 coding sequence is TGCGCCAGCAGCAGAGGGACAGCCAACACTGAAGCTTTCTTT.

In its sample, this clonotype was seen many times. The rearrangement uses TRBV4-2 and TRBJ1-2; tentatively, D is TRBD1 (5 bases). This CDR3 is built from 16 residues. Per the germline V gene, CDR1 is LGHNA and CDR2 is YNFKEQ. Trimming pared 0 bases from V and 8 bases from J, leaving 19 bases between. The CDR3 sequence: CASSQDWRGSSGGYTF. The DNA of the CDR3 is TGTGCCAGCAGCCAAGATTGGCGGGGCTCGTCGGGGGGCTACACCTTC.

On this clonotype: The conserved closing phenylalanine or tryptophan is absent in this CDR3, likely reflecting a read error. The V gene is TRBV20-1, the J gene TRBJ1-5; D gene ambiguous. The germline gives CDR1 DFQATT, CDR2 SNEGSKA (reference sequence). The CDR3 length is 9 residues. The DNA of the CDR3 is TGCAGCGCTGGTCAGCCCCAGCATTCT. Protein sequence: CSAGQPQHS.

The chain recombines TRBV29-1 with TRBJ2-1; a possible D gene is TRBD2 (7 bases). CDR1 SQVTM and CDR2 ANQGSEA come from the germline V gene. V lost 6 bases to trimming and J lost 5 bases, with 20 bases between them. The CDR3 length is 15 residues. The CDR3 loop reads CSVGSGGGTHNEQFF. CDR3 coding DNA: TGCAGCGTGGGGTCGGGGGGCGGGACCCACAATGAGCAGTTCTTC.

In the case of this clonotype: The germline gene is not matched at one end of the junction; a read error may be the cause. The rearrangement uses TRBV24-1 and TRBJ2-5; either TRBD1 or TRBD2 may fit D (5 bases each). CDR3 length: 14 residues. The germline gives CDR1 KGHDR, CDR2 SFDVKD. The CDR3 coding sequence is TGTGCCAGCAGTGAAAGTGGGGGTCGGGAGACCCAGTACTTC. Encoded protein: CASSESGGRETQYF.

This clonotype was seen at least ten times. The V and J genes are TRBV15 and TRBJ2-2, with 9 bases aligning to TRBD1. Germline V gene data show CDR1 as LNHNV and CDR2 as YYDKDF (reference sequence). The CDR3 has 15 amino acids. The V segment lost 3 bases and the J segment 5 bases; nucleotides outside the gene matches: 4. DNA of the CDR3: TGTGCCACCAGCAGCCGGGACAGGGTGACCGGGGAGCTGTTTTTT. This encodes CATSSRDRVTGELFF.

On this clonotype: A much larger clone lies one base from this, so it may be a read error. The J gene is TRBJ2-1, the V gene TRBV2; 10 positions match TRBD2. Germline V gives CDR1 SNHLY, CDR2 FYNNEI. The J segment lost 2 bases and the V segment lost 4 bases, leaving 8 bases of the junction unmatched. The CDR3 extends over 17 amino acids. The CDR3 sequence: CASSAGTSARAYNEQFF. In nucleotides, the CDR3 is TGTGCCAGCAGTGCCGGGACTAGCGCGAGGGCCTACAATGAGCAGTTCTTC.

This clonotype was seen many times. The chain recombines TRBV6-2 or TRBV6-3 with TRBJ1-3; no reliable D call. Germline V lookup: CDR1 MNHEY, CDR2 SVGEGT. Deletions cut 4 bases from V and 1 base from J, with 5 bases between. The CDR3 sequence is 13 residues long. DNA of the CDR3: TGTGCCAGCAGTTGGGAGTCTGGAAACACCATATATTTT. Its translation is CASSWESGNTIYF.

This chain uses TRBV6-4 with TRBJ2-5, with 12 bases lining up with TRBD2. The V gene's germline CDR1 is MRHNA and CDR2 SNTAGT. Trimming at V came to 10 bases and at J to 8 bases, leaving 8 bases not matched to a gene. The CDR3 contains 13 residues. The chain's CDR3 is CAIRGLAGHTQYF. The CDR3 DNA is TGTGCCATCAGAGGACTAGCGGGGCATACCCAGTACTTC.

The chain links TRBV2 to TRBJ2-5; TRBD2 matches at 8 bases. Germline loops: CDR1 SNHLY, CDR2 FYNNEI. The CDR3 is 13 residues long. V shed 6 bases and J 6 bases; nucleotides not matched to a gene: 6. Here the CDR3 reads CASSGLAGQTQYF. In DNA, the CDR3 is TGTGCCAGCAGCGGGCTAGCGGGTCAGACCCAGTACTTC.

The chain joins TRBV6-4 to TRBJ1-2; 12 nucleotides align to TRBD1. The V and J ends lost 7 bases and 8 bases, in that order; junction bases with no gene match: 5. This CDR3 spans 13 amino acids. Germline V lookup: CDR1 MRHNA, CDR2 SNTAGT. The CDR3 loop reads CASTRDRGQGYTF. The CDR3 coding sequence is TGTGCCAGCACTCGGGACAGGGGGCAAGGCTACACCTTC.

This clonotype showed up many times. V and J are TRBV19 and TRBJ2-3; 9 bases match TRBD1. Trimming at V came to 6 bases and at J to 4 bases, leaving 2 bases not matched to a gene. The CDR3 has 13 amino acids. CDR1 LNHDA and CDR2 SQIVND come from the germline V gene (reference sequence). The CDR3 spells CASSTGGADTQYF. In DNA form, the CDR3 reads TGTGCCAGTAGCACAGGGGGCGCAGATACGCAGTATTTT.